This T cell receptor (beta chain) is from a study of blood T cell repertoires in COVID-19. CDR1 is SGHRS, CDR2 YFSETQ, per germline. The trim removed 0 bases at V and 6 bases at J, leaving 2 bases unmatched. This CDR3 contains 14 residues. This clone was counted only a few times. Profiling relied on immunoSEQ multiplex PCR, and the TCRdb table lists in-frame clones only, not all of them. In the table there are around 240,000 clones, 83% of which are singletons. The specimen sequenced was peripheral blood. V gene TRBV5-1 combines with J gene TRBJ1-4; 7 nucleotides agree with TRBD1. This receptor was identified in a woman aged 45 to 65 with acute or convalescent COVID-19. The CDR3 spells CASSLGQGDEKLFF. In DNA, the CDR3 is TGCGCCAGCAGCTTGGGACAGGGAGATGAAAAACTGTTTTTT.